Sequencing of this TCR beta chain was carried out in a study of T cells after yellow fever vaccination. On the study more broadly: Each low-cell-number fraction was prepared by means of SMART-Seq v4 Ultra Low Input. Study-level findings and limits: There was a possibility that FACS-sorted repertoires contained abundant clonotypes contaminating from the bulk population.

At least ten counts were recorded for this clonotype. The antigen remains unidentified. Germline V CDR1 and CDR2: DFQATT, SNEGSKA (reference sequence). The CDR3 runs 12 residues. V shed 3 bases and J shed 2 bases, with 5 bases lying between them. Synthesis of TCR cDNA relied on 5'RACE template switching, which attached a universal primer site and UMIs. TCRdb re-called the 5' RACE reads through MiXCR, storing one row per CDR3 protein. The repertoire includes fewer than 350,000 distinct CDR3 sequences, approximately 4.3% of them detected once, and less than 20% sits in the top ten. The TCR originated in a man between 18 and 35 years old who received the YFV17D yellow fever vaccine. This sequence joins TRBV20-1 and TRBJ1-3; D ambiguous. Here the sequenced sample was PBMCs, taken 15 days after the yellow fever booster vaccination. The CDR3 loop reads CSARTPGNTIYF. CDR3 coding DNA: TGCAGTGCTAGGACCCCTGGAAACACCATATATTTT.